These T cell receptor beta chains were read from a single sample in a study of identical twins. TCRdb re-called the 5' RACE reads through MiXCR, storing one row per CDR3 protein. This table has about 900,000 distinct CDR3 sequences, 10% to 15% appearing once. These records were also assigned to another study, of yellow fever vaccine responses in identical twins.

Sequences were obtained from PBMCs. Receptors were obtained from a woman between 18 and 29 years old in good health. CDR3s include the opening cysteine and the closing phenylalanine or tryptophan. The order of the fields is D gene, clone size, V gene, J gene, CDR3 DNA, CDR3 protein. A D gene is named only where the DNA matches it firmly. The listing skips clone size in some rows; elsewhere it reads once, few, many or a size class.

>NA|NA|TRBV6-5|TRBJ1-2
TGTGCCAGCAGTTACTTGCAGGGGCGGGGAGGCTACACCTTC
CASSYLQGRGGYTF
>NA|few|TRBV3-1|TRBJ2-1
TGTGCCAGCAGCCAAGTGATGAGGAGAACCCCCTACAATGAGCAGTTCTTC
CASSQVMRRTPYNEQFF
>TRBD2|few|TRBV10-3|TRBJ2-1
TGTGCCATCAGTGAGAGTCCGGGACTAGCGGGAGTCGGCTCCTACAATGAGCAGTTCTTC
CAISESPGLAGVGSYNEQFF
>NA|few|TRBV6-2/TRBV6-3|TRBJ1-2
TGTGCCAGCACCCGCGCTGGGGGAGGCTACACCTTC
CASTRAGGGYTF
>NA|NA|TRBV12-5|TRBJ2-5
TGTGCTAGTGGTTTGTTCGCGGGACAGCAAGAGACCCAGTACTTC
CASGLFAGQQETQYF
>TRBD2|NA|TRBV5-1|TRBJ2-1
TGCGCCAGCAGATTAAACTTTGGGACTAGCGGGATCAATGAGCAGTTCTTC
CASRLNFGTSGINEQFF
>TRBD2|NA|TRBV5-1|TRBJ2-3
TGCGCCAGCAGCAGGAGCGGGATCACAGATACGCAGTATTTT
CASSRSGITDTQYF
>TRBD2|few|TRBV20-1|TRBJ2-3
TGCAGTGCTCCAAAGAGTGGACTAGCGGGAGGAACAGATACGCAGTATTTT
CSAPKSGLAGGTDTQYF
>NA|NA|TRBV28|TRBJ1-5
TGTGCCAGCAGACACAGGGAGAGTCAGCCCCAGCATTTT
CASRHRESQPQHF
>TRBD2|NA|TRBV7-9|TRBJ2-5
TGTGCCAGCAGCTCCGACGGCGGGGGGGCCAGAGAGACCCAGTACTTC
CASSSDGGGARETQYF
>TRBD2|few|TRBV12-3/TRBV12-4|TRBJ2-1
TGTGCCAGCAGTCAGGGAATGGGGGTAGCGGGAGGCTCTGAGCAGTTCTTC
CASSQGMGVAGGSEQFF
>TRBD1|few|TRBV29-1|TRBJ2-7
TGCAGCGCCAGTCCAGGGGGCGTTATCTACGAGCAGTACTTC
CSASPGGVIYEQYF